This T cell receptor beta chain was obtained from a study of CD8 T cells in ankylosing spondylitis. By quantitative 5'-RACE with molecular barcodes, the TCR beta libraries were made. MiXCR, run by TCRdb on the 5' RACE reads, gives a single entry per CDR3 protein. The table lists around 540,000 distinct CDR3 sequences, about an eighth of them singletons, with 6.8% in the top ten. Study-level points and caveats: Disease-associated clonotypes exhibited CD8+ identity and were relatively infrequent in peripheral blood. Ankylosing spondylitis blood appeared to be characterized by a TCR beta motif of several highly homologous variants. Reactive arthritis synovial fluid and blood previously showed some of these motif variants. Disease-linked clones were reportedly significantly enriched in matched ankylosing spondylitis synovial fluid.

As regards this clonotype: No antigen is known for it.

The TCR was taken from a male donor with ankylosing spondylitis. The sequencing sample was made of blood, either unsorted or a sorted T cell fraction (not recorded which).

The CDR3 here is CSARPDRGASGIYNEQFF. CDR3 nucleotide sequence: TGCAGTGCTAGACCGGACAGGGGGGCCAGCGGGATCTACAATGAGCAGTTCTTC. V usage is TRBV20-1 and J usage is TRBJ2-1; the match to TRBD1 covers 10 bases. With 2 bases clipped from V and 3 bases from J, the junction kept 13 bases outside the gene matches. Germline V gives CDR1 DFQATT, CDR2 SNEGSKA (reference sequence). The CDR3 has 18 residues.